This T cell receptor beta chain was sequenced during a study of cytomegalovirus exposure and HLA in healthy donors. A note on this clone: What it binds is unknown.

Germline CDR1 is SGHDN and CDR2 is FVKESK. Trimming stripped 5 bases from V and 11 bases from J, with 12 bases between. This CDR3 comprises 11 residues. The PCR ran on 60 Vbeta and 13 Jbeta primers. This table comes from immunoSEQ multiplex PCR, and its TCRdb copy is limited to in-frame clones, with some not included. Here the sample spans about 200,000 clones, about 82% being singletons. Study-wide results and limits: Earlier analysis looked at TCR beta V segments, and most were productive about 90% or about 30% of the time. Confirmation in vitro established that a few CMV-associated chains were specific for CMV antigens. A later analysis reportedly found fewer N-insertions in an Asian-associated ancestry cluster than the roughly 680-donor mean.

The source is a woman aged 50 to 65 in good health and CMV-seronegative. The J gene is TRBJ1-1, the V gene TRBV14; D uncertain. The sample consisted of PBMCs. CDR3 amino acids: CASSSRGGAFF. The DNA of the CDR3 is TGTGCCAGCAGCTCAAGAGGAGGGGCTTTCTTT.